A selection of T cell receptor beta chains follows, all from one sample in a study of control samples from healthy donors and cancer patients. Sequencing used immunoSEQ multiplex PCR; TCRdb keeps in-frame clones, though not all of them. The sample records 390,000 or so clones, 80% to 95% being singletons. The sample comprised PBMCs. The receptors shown here come from a man aged 40-49 years with head and neck cancer. Both conserved end residues are trimmed from each CDR3.

j_call v_call cdr3_length cdr3_aa
TRBJ1-3 TRBV5-1 13 ASSQDLRSGNTIY
TRBJ1-4 TRBV5-1 13 ASSFEQGGGEKLF
TRBJ2-7 TRBV7-8 13 ASNYLGGAAYEQY
TRBJ2-1 TRBV16 13 ASSQYSPPGPMQF
TRBJ1-2 TRBV6-5 13 ASSYRDAGVYGYT
TRBJ2-5 TRBV5-6 11 ASSFPTVETQY
TRBJ2-7 TRBV5-1 12 ASSVDRGRSEQY
TRBJ2-6 TRBV27 17 ASSSHPGTGGSGANVLT
TRBJ1-1 TRBV5-1 15 ASSLTRDSLMNTEAF
TRBJ1-2 TRBV19 11 ASSIGQLYGYT
TRBJ1-1 TRBV9 12 ASSRTDMNTEAF
TRBJ1-4 TRBV24-1 12 ATSDVGPGEKLF
TRBJ1-1 TRBV28 13 ASSLRRGINTEAF
TRBJ1-4 TRBV15 14 ATSRAGGASDEKLF
TRBJ1-2 TRBV7-9 11 ASSLGQGWGYT
TRBJ1-2 TRBV30 11 AWSVLDNYGYT
TRBJ2-7 TRBV28 13 ASRWQGTGSYEQY
TRBJ1-2 TRBV6-5 13 ASSSGSAGNYGYT
TRBJ1-5 TRBV10-3 12 AISEGTGNQPQH
TRBJ2-1 TRBV5-6 10 ASSLTSNEQF
TRBJ1-1 TRBV19 10 ASGQGNTEAF
TRBJ2-3 TRBV3-1/TRBV3-2 12 ASSHRGSTDTQY
TRBJ1-5 TRBV18 12 ASSPLGSNQPQH
TRBJ1-1 TRBV3-1/TRBV3-2 11 ASSPGSWAEAF
TRBJ1-4 TRBV7-9 12 ASSLTGASLGLF
TRBJ1-1 TRBV14 12 ASSPQGANTEAF
TRBJ2-3 TRBV27 13 ASSLQATSTDTQY
TRBJ2-5 TRBV7-3 11 ASSRGREETQY
TRBJ2-1 TRBV6-2/TRBV6-3 16 ASSYTLKRSGIYNEQF
TRBJ2-2 TRBV15 15 ATSRFTGGAGNGELF
TRBJ2-6 TRBV19 14 ASSITPAAGANVLT
TRBJ2-4 TRBV15 16 ATSRELPETLAKNIQY
TRBJ1-1 TRBV19 12 ASSPSVLNTEAF
TRBJ2-2 TRBV6-5 13 ASSYSTGLTGELF
TRBJ2-1 TRBV7-9 12 ASSSGMGDNEQF
TRBJ1-1 TRBV7-3 14 ASSPGGGQGDTEAF
TRBJ2-5 TRBV28 12 ASSLRTPQETQY
TRBJ2-7 TRBV10-3 13 AISEAVGGTYEQY
TRBJ1-1 TRBV5-1 15 ASSLTGGPDSNTEAF
TRBJ2-1 TRBV23-1 14 ASSQTRDRGYNEQF
TRBJ2-3 TRBV11-2 13 ASSLEGHSTDTQY
TRBJ2-2 TRBV30 16 AWSVPSTSGQAAGELF
TRBJ2-5 TRBV5-8 11 ASSPSGQETQY
TRBJ2-7 TRBV5-1 12 ASSSGLVADEQY
TRBJ2-7 TRBV6-2/TRBV6-3 15 ASSPRWVSGASYEQY
TRBJ2-1 TRBV6-5 14 ASSYSGASGSYEQF
TRBJ1-2 TRBV29-1 9 SAASGYGYT
TRBJ1-1 TRBV20-1 9 SARDSAEAF
TRBJ1-5 TRBV3-1/TRBV3-2 14 ASSQGAAAGNQPQH
TRBJ1-2 TRBV28 11 ASSKSGPQGYT
TRBJ1-1 TRBV27 14 ASSPYRGRGNTEAF
TRBJ2-2 TRBV3-1/TRBV3-2 10 ASSGDTGELF